The clone carrying this TCR beta chain turned up a few times. The germline V and J ends were trimmed by 3 bases and 2 bases, with 10 bases remaining between them. CDR3 size: 13 residues. Germline V lookup: CDR1 DFQATT, CDR2 SNEGSKA (reference sequence). The sample is drawn from a study of Graves' ophthalmopathy and Graves' hyperthyroidism. Turning to the study itself: Peripheral blood sampling occurred at initial diagnosis, before any treatment.

Researchers took RNA transcripts and amplified TCR beta CDR3 regions from them. The workflow started with a first-round RT-PCR run with HTBI primers and then moved on to a second-round multiplex PCR. TCRdb ran MiXCR on the multiplex PCR reads and lists one entry per CDR3 protein. The profile covers about 740,000 distinct CDR3 sequences, with 40% appearing a single time and 44% taken by the ten largest. The gene calls are TRBV20-1 and TRBJ1-1; D call uncertain. The sample consisted of peripheral blood. This TCR derives from an adult man with Graves' ophthalmopathy. CDR3 sequence (DNA): TGCAGTGCTAGTCCACCTTCTAACACTGAAGCTTTCTTT. Protein product: CSASPPSNTEAFF.